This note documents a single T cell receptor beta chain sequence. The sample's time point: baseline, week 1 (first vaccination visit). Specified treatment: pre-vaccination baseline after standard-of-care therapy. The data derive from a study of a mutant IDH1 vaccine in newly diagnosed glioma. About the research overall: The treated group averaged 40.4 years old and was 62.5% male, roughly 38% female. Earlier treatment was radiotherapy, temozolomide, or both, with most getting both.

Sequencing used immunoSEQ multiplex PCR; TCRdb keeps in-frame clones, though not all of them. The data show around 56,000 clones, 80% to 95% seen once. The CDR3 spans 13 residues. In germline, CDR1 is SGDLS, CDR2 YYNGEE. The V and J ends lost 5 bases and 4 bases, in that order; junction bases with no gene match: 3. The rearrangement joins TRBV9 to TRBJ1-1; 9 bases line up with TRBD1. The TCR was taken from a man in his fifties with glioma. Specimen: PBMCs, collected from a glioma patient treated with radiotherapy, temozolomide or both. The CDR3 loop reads CASSGQGTTEAFF. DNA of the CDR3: TGTGCCAGCAGTGGACAGGGGACCACTGAAGCTTTCTTT.